The present T cell receptor beta chain was sequenced within a study of Ad26.COV2.S vaccination and SARS-CoV-2 variants listed by TCRdb under 2021. About the study as a whole: Donors in the vaccine arm were drawn from COV1001, a phase I-IIa trial of Ad26.COV2.S in healthy adults that was multicentre, randomized, double-blind and placebo-controlled. Investigators did not know the trial group allocation while performing experiments and assessing outcomes. The TCR-sequenced set comprised approximately 32 samples: around 20 Ad26.COV2.S vaccine recipients, 5 placebo recipients and 8 SARS-CoV-2 convalescent individuals. Ad26.COV2.S was administered intramuscularly at 5 x 10^10 or 1 x 10^11 viral particles, either as a single shot or as two shots given 56 days apart. Trial participants were randomized into five groups of five: low-dose or high-dose Ad26.COV2.S given once or twice, or placebo on both occasions. The specificity and breadth of SARS-CoV-2-reactive T cell receptors after Ad26.COV2.S vaccination were assessed by TCRbeta repertoire sequencing.

As for this clone: What antigen it recognizes has not been identified. No qualities accompany the bases; no much larger clone lies one base away.

The treatment or condition label, read with the paper, signifies: around 19 received Ad26.COV2.S at low or high dose, single or two shots; about 5 received placebo; per-sample allocation not given. Repertoires of vaccine and placebo recipients were sequenced from samples taken on day 63 after the first injection. In Cohort 1b, around 25 adults aged 18-55 years were enrolled at a single site in Boston, USA, between 29 July and 7 August 2020. Ad26.COV2.S was a replication-incompetent adenovirus type 26 vector that expressed a prefusion-stabilized SARS-CoV-2 spike protein derived from the original Wuhan strain. The immunoSEQ Assay was used to sequence TCRbeta CDR3 regions. After extraction, genomic DNA underwent amplification by bias-controlled multiplex PCR, followed by high-throughput sequencing. The original methods were these. Collapsing and filtering of sequences were performed to quantify the absolute abundance of each unique TCRbeta CDR3 region. T cell fraction was estimated by normalization of TCRbeta template counts to usable DNA, with usable DNA being measured through amplification of reference genes present in all nucleated cells. Repertoire TCRs were annotated as SARS-CoV-2-specific when V gene, CDR3 amino acid sequence and J gene were exactly matched to a known reactive TCR set. The reference SARS-CoV-2 TCR set came from MIRA and was filtered for enrichment in COVID-19-positive ImmuneCODE repertoires, removing public or cross-reactive TCRs. Drawing on the MIRA antigens, annotated TCRs were analysed further at the level of specific ORF or position within ORF. Depth was the summed frequency of annotated unique rearrangements, while breadth was defined as annotated unique rearrangements over total unique productive rearrangements. Group comparisons of TCR breadth used two-sided Wilcoxon rank-sum tests. TCRdb re-hosts the immuneACCESS table, in-frame sequences only. Its copies lack some clones; in the studies checked, an unresolved V gene accounts for under half of them, and the cause for the rest is not known. That table gives V, J and clone size, and the DNA gave D and trimming. The sample profile shows hundreds of thousands of clones; approximately 89% of them were found once. The ten biggest clones cover about 3.1% of the sample.

As encoded in the germline V gene, CDR1 is MNHEY while CDR2 is SVGAGI. A distance of 6 bases separates the germline ends of V and J, which lose 9 bases and 0 bases respectively. Its CDR3 holds 13 amino acids, cysteine through phenylalanine. Of all the DNA, just the CDR3 is kept, 39 bases in frame from base 1. What the research found in general, with its limitations: Higher spike-specific TCR breadth was observed in Ad26.COV2.S recipients than in placebo recipients (P = 0.0014). Non-spike TCR breadth was comparable between vaccine and placebo recipients, consistent with the vaccine containing only spike. According to the authors, total T cell responses may have been underestimated by the TCR breadth and depth analyses. After vaccination, spike-specific CD8+ and CD4+ T cell responses were reported to show substantial breadth. The study lacked the statistical power to compare responses across vaccine doses or regimens.

The rearrangement combines TRBV6-5 with TRBJ2-6, with the D gene not confidently named. Sequenced material: peripheral blood, taken in a trial of Ad26.COV2.S vaccine versus placebo. This TCR came from a person aged 18-60 years who received the Ad26.COV2.S COVID-19 vaccine or a placebo. The CDR3 reads as follows: CARKNSGANVLTF. Read as DNA, the sequence is TGTGCCAGGAAAAACTCTGGGGCCAACGTCCTGACTTTC.